The next 11 T cell receptor beta chains were all read from a single sample in a study of blood T cell repertoires in COVID-19. TCRdb's copy holds only in-frame clones and misses some; the assay was immunoSEQ multiplex PCR. This table has fewer than 500,000 clones, approximately 90% appearing once. The sequencing sample was made of PBMCs or T cells enriched from blood (not recorded which). The receptors derive from a woman aged 30 to 39 with acute COVID-19.

The chain combines TRBV7-2 with TRBJ1-2; no clear D gene. CDR1 and CDR2 (germline): SGHTA, FQGNSA. V was trimmed by 1 base and J by 9 bases, leaving 9 bases between them. The CDR3 length is 12 residues. CDR3 nucleotides: TGTGCCAGCAGCTTAGGAAACTCCCGCTACACCTTC. Protein sequence: CASSLGNSRYTF.

The chain recombines TRBV18 with TRBJ2-3, with 10 bases matching TRBD2. The CDR3 is 15 amino acids. In germline, CDR1 is KGHSH, CDR2 LQKENI. V was clipped by 3 bases and J by 2 bases; unmatched bases: 2. CDR3 amino acids: CASSPSGGITDTQYF. CDR3 bases: TGTGCCAGCTCACCTAGCGGGGGGATCACAGATACGCAGTATTTT.

In this sample, this clone turned up once. The chain uses TRBV6-2 or TRBV6-3 and TRBJ1-4; the match to TRBD1 covers 7 bases. Germline CDR1 MNHEY, CDR2 SVGEGT. The V and J ends lost 4 bases and 8 bases, in that order; junction bases with no gene match: 7. There are 14 residues in the CDR3. The CDR3 reads CASSSRTGDEKLFF. DNA of the CDR3: TGTGCCAGCAGTTCGCGAACAGGGGACGAAAAACTGTTTTTT.

The J gene is TRBJ1-3, the V gene TRBV19, with D possibly being TRBD1 (5 bases). CDR1 and CDR2 from the germline V gene are LNHDA and SQIVND (reference sequence). CDR3 size: 14 residues. Deletions cut 6 bases from V and 2 bases from J, with 11 bases between. For the CDR3, the DNA is TGTGCCAGTAGGTCTACAGGTACTGGAAACACCATATATTTT. It specifies CASRSTGTGNTIYF.

V is TRBV5-4 and J is TRBJ2-3; D gene unclear. The CDR3 totals 14 residues. Germline values: CDR1 SGHNT, CDR2 YYREEE (reference sequence). V gave up 2 bases and J gave up 6 bases, with 13 bases separating them. The CDR3 DNA is TGTGCCAGCAGCTTTGATGGCTACGGGGATACGCAGTATTTT. Protein product: CASSFDGYGDTQYF.

This clone appeared a single time. The chain joins TRBV18 to TRBJ1-2; D remains unclear. This CDR3 has 15 residues. Germline CDR1 KGHSH, CDR2 LQKENI. The germline V and J ends were trimmed by 3 bases and 2 bases, with 13 bases remaining between them. The CDR3 sequence: CASSPLGENNYGYTF. In nucleotides, the CDR3 is TGTGCCAGCTCACCTCTAGGAGAGAACAACTATGGCTACACCTTC.

The V call is TRBV4-1, the J call TRBJ1-1; D is perhaps TRBD1 (5 bases). Germline V gene data show CDR1 as MGHRA and CDR2 as YSYEKL. The V end was cut by 4 bases, the J end by 5 bases, with 14 bases between. CDR3 length: 14 residues. CDR3 nucleotide sequence: TGCGCCAGCAGCCTCCCTGGGGCAGGGACTGAAGCTTTCTTT. It specifies CASSLPGAGTEAFF.

This clone was found once. The V call is TRBV6-4, the J call TRBJ1-2; possibly TRBD1 for D (5 bases). Germline values: CDR1 MRHNA, CDR2 SNTAGT. CDR3 length equals 16 residues. The V end lost 8 bases, the J end lost 1 base, and 20 bases lay between the germline ends. CDR3 DNA sequence: TGTGCCAGCCTTGAATGGCAGGGCCTATTTAACTATGGCTACACCTTC. Amino acids: CASLEWQGLFNYGYTF.

This clone was counted once. The rearrangement joins TRBV12-3 or TRBV12-4 to TRBJ1-2, with D unresolved. Trimming took off 5 bases at V and 5 bases at J, with 9 bases between the two ends. The CDR3 runs 12 residues. The CDR3 here is CASSERDYGYTF. As DNA, the CDR3 is TGTGCCAGCAGTGAACGGGATTATGGCTACACCTTC.

This chain uses TRBV29-1 with TRBJ2-3; possible D gene TRBD1, 7 bases. The germline CDR1 and CDR2 sequences are SQVTM and ANQGSEA. V gave up 4 bases and J gave up 0 bases, with 14 bases separating them. This CDR3 region has 15 residues. The CDR3 region is CSVVPGGTSTDTQYF. The CDR3 DNA sequence: TGCAGCGTTGTCCCAGGGGGGACTAGCACAGATACGCAGTATTTT.

The gene calls are TRBV19 and TRBJ2-1, with 14 bases fitting TRBD2. This CDR3 has 15 amino acids. In germline, CDR1 is LNHDA, CDR2 SQIVND (reference sequence). V lost 5 bases and J lost 9; bases outside the gene matches: 6. The DNA of the CDR3 is TGTGCCAGTAGTCCGGCGGGACTAGCGGGGGTTGAGCAGTTCTTC. Protein sequence: CASSPAGLAGVEQFF. The full variable domain, rest sourced from reference TRBV19 and TRBJ2-1, is DGGITQSPKYLFRKEGQNVTLSCEQNLNHDAMYWYRQDPGQGLRLIYYSQIVNDFQKGDIAEGYSVSREKKESFPLTVTSAQKNPTAFYLCASSPAGLAGVEQFFGPGTRLTVL.